Included here is one T cell receptor beta chain sequence, with context. No antigen is known for it. The read ends 3 residues before the CDR3 terminus; that terminus is restored from the germline J gene. This table comes from immunoSEQ multiplex PCR, and its TCRdb copy is limited to in-frame clones, with some not included. The record lists about 48,000 clones, of which the ten most abundant hold around 1.5%. V lost 2 bases and J lost 0, with 8 bases in between. This CDR3 spans 14 amino acids. CDR1 is LNHDA, CDR2 SQIVND, per germline (reference sequence). These data are taken from a study of T cells in women clearing cervical HPV infection. Overall study: Cases: HPV16-related CIN3 or worse on histology, a couple of invasive cancers. Case blood was drawn when the lesion was first found; control blood after infection became undetectable.

General study points: Combining TCR richness with V gene abundances gave around 0.83 AUC.

The TCR comes from a woman between 18 and 70 years old with a cervical HPV16 infection that either progressed to CIN3+ or cleared (not recorded which). The chain links TRBV19 to TRBJ2-7, with TRBD1 as a possible D gene (5 bases). What was sequenced was blood buffy coat. CDR3: CASSIQGNSYEQYF. CDR3 DNA (partial): TGTGCCAGTAGTATACAGGGTAACTCCTACGAG.